This TCR beta chain was retrieved from a study of T cell repertoires in cytomegalovirus infection. In the study overall: Use of recently identified HLA-C-restricted and well-studied HLA-B-restricted CMV epitopes was part of the study. Shared public TCR beta signatures pointed to both CMV infection and a matching HLA type.

Study-level points and caveats: Within the response measured ex vivo, HLA-C-restricted CMV-specific TCR beta clonotypes were dominant.

This CDR3 comprises 13 residues. Germline V gene data show CDR1 as SEHNR and CDR2 as FQNEAQ (reference sequence). Deletions cut 7 bases from V and 1 base from J, with 9 bases between. As regards this clonotype: The antigen remains unidentified.

One entry per CDR3 protein results from TCRdb running MiXCR on the reads. The sample has 200,000 to 250,000 distinct CDR3 sequences, around 40% seen once. The sample was CD8+ T cells from cultured PBMCs, taken from culture after CMV antigen stimulation. This receptor was obtained from a human donor in good health (CMV status not recorded). Some clones in this sample may be carry-over from other donors' samples. This chain uses TRBV7-9 with TRBJ2-3, with D perhaps being TRBD1 or TRBD2 (5 bases each). CDR3 in amino acids: CASTLGGTDTQYF. The CDR3 nucleotides are TGTGCCAGCACTCTGGGGGGCACAGATACGCAGTATTTT.